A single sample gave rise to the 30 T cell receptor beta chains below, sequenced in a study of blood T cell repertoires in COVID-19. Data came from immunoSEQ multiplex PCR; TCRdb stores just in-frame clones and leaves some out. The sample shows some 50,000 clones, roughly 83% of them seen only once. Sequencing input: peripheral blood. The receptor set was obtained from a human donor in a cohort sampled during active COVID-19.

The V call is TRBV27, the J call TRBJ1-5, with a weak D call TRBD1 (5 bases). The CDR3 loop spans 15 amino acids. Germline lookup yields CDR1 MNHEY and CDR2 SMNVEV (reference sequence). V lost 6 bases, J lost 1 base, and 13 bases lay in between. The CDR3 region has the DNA TGTGCCAGCAGGAGACAGTTTATCAGCAATCAGCCCCAGCATTTT. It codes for CASRRQFISNQPQHF.

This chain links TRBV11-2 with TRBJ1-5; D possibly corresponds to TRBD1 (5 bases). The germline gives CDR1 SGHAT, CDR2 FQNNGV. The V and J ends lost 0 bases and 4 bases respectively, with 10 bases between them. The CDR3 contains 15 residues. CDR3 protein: CASSLDLQGNQPQHF. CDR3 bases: TGTGCCAGCAGCTTAGATCTCCAGGGTAATCAGCCCCAGCATTTT. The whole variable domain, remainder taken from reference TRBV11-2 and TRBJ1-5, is EAGVAQSPRYKIIEKRQSVAFWCNPISGHATLYWYQQILGQGPKLLIQFQNNGVVDDSQLPKDRFSAERLKGVDSTLKIQPAKLEDSAVYLCASSLDLQGNQPQHFGDGTRLSIL.

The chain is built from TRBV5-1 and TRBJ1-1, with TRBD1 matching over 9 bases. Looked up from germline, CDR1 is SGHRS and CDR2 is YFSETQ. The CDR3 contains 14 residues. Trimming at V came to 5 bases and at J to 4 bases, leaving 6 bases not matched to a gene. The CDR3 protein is CASRTGTGSTEAFF. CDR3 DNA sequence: TGCGCCAGCAGGACCGGGACAGGGTCCACTGAAGCTTTCTTT.

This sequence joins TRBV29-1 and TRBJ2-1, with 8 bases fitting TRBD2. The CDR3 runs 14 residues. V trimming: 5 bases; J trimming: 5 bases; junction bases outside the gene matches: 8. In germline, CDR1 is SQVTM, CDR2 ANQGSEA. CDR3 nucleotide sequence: TGCAGCGTTTCAGCTAGCGGGTACCACAATGAGCAGTTCTTC. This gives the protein CSVSASGYHNEQFF.

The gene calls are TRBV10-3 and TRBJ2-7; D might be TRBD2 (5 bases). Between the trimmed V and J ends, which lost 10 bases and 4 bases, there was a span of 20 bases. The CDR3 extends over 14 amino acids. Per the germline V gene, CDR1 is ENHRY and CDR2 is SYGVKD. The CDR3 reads CATLTGGSYYEQYF. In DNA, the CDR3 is TGTGCCACCCTGACTGGAGGTTCTTATTACGAGCAGTACTTC.

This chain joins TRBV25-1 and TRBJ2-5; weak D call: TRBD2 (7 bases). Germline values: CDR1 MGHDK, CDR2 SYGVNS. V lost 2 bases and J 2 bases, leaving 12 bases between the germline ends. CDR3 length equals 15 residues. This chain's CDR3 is CASSETGGKQETQYF. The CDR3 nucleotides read TGTGCCAGCAGTGAAACGGGGGGCAAACAAGAGACCCAGTACTTC.

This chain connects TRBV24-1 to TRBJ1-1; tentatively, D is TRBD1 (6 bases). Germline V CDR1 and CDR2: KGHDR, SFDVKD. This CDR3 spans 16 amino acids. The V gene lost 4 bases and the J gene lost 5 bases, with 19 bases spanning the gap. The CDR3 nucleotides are TGTGCCACCAGTGAAGTTGACAGGTTCTCCGGTACTGAAGCTTTCTTT. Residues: CATSEVDRFSGTEAFF.

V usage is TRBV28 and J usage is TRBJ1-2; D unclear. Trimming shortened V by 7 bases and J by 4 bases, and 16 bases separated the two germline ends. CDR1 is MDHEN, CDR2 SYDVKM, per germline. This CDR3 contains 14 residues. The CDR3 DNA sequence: TGTGCCAGCACCCTGAATCAGGATGGCTATGGCTACACCTTC. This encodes CASTLNQDGYGYTF.

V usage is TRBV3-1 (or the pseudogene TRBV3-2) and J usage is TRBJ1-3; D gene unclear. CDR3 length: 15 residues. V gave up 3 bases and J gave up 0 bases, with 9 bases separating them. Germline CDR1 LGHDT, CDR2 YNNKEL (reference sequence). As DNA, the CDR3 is TGTGCCAGCAGCCATTCAGGCTGCTCTGGAAACACCATATATTTT. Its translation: CASSHSGCSGNTIYF.

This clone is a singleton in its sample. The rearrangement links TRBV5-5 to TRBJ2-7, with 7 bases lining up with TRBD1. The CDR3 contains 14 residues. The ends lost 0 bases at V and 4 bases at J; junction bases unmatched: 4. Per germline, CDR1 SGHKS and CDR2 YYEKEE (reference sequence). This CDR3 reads CASSLEGALYEQYF. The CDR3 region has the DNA TGTGCCAGCAGCTTGGAGGGGGCTTTGTACGAGCAGTACTTC.

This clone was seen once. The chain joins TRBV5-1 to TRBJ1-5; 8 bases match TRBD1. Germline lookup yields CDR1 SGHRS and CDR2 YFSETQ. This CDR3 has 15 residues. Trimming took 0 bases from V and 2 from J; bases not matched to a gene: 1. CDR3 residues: CASSLEGQGNQPQHF. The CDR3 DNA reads TGCGCCAGCAGCTTGGAGGGACAGGGCAATCAGCCCCAGCATTTT.

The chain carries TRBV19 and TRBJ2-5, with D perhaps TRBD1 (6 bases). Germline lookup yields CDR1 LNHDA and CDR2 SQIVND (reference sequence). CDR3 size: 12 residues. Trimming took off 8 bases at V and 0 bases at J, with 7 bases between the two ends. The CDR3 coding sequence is TGTGCCAGTGGGGGCAACCAAGAGACCCAGTACTTC. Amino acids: CASGGNQETQYF.

The CDR3 nucleotides read TGTGCCAGCAGCTCAGGAAATCAAAACATTCAGTACTTC. As protein: CASSSGNQNIQYF. The genes are TRBV5-4 and TRBJ2-4; unclear D gene. Trimming pared 3 bases from V and 5 bases from J, leaving 9 bases between. The CDR3 contains 13 residues. Germline V CDR1 and CDR2: SGHNT, YYREEE (reference sequence).

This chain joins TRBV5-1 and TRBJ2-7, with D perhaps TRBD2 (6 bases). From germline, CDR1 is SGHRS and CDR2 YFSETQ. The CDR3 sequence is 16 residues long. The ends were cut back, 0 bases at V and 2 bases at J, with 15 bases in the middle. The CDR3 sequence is CASSLGDSGGAYEQYF. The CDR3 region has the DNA TGCGCCAGCAGCTTGGGGGACTCCGGTGGAGCCTACGAGCAGTACTTC.

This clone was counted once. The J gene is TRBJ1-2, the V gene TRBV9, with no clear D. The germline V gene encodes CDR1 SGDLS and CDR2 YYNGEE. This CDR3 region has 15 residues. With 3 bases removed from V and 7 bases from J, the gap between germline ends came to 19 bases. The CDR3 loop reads CASSGGGWAPLGYTF. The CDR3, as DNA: TGTGCCAGCAGCGGAGGAGGCTGGGCTCCACTTGGCTACACCTTC.

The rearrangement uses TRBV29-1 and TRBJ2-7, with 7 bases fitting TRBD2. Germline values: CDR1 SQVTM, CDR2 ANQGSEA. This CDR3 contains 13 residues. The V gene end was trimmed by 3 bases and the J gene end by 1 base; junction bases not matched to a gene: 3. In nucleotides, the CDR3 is TGCAGCGTTGAGGGGGGGGGATCCTACGAGCAGTACTTC. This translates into CSVEGGGSYEQYF.

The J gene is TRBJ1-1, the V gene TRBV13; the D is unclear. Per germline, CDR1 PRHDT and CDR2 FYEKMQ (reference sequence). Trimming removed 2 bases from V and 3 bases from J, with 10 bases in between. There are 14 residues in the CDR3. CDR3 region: CASSLKVRYTEAFF. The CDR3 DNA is TGTGCCAGCAGCTTAAAGGTGCGGTACACTGAAGCTTTCTTT.

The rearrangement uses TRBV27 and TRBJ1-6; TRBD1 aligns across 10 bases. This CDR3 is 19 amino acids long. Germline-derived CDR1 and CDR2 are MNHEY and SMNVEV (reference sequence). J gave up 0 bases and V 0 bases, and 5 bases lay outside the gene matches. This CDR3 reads CASSLSGTGVYSYNSPLHF. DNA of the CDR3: TGTGCCAGCAGTTTATCAGGGACAGGGGTCTACTCCTATAATTCACCCCTCCACTTT.

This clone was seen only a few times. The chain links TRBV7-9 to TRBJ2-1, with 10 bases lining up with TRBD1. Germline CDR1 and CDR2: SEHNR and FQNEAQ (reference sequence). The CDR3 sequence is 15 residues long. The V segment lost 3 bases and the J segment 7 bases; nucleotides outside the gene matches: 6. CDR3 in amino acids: CASSLAGTGDNEQFF. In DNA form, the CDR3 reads TGTGCCAGCAGCTTGGCCGGGACAGGGGATAATGAGCAGTTCTTC.

The CDR3 here is CSVANKEAAEAFF. DNA for the CDR3: TGCAGCGTTGCTAATAAGGAGGCCGCTGAAGCTTTCTTT. The rearrangement uses TRBV29-1 and TRBJ1-1; no clear D gene. The CDR3 is 13 amino acids. Germline V gives CDR1 SQVTM, CDR2 ANQGSEA. V dropped 4 bases and J dropped 6 bases, with 15 bases sitting between them.

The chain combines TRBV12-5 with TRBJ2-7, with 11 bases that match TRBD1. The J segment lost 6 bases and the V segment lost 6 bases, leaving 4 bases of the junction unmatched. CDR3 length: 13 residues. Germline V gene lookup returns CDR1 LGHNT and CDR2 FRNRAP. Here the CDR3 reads CASGPGTGGEQYF. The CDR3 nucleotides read TGTGCTAGTGGCCCCGGGACAGGGGGCGAGCAGTACTTC.

This chain's CDR3 is CASSSDYYEQYF. The CDR3 DNA reads TGTGCCAGCAGTAGCGACTACTACGAGCAGTACTTC. The rearrangement joins TRBV2 to TRBJ2-7; a weak D match, TRBD2 (5 bases). The CDR3 is made up of 12 amino acids. Germline V gene data show CDR1 as SNHLY and CDR2 as FYNNEI. The germline V and J ends were trimmed by 5 bases and 3 bases, with 8 bases remaining between them.

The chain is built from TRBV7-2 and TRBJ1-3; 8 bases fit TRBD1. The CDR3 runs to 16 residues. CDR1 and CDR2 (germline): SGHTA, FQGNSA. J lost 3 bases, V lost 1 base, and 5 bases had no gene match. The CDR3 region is CASSLGRTGIGNTIYF. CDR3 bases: TGTGCCAGCAGCTTAGGACGGACAGGGATTGGAAACACCATATATTTT.

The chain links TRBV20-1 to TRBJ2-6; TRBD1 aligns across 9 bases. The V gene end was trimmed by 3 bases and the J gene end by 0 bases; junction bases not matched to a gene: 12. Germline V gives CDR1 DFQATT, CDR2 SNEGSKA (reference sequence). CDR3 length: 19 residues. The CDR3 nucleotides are TGCAGTGCTAGTCGAATGGACAGGGGTGCGGGCTCTGGGGCCAACGTCCTGACTTTC. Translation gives CSASRMDRGAGSGANVLTF.

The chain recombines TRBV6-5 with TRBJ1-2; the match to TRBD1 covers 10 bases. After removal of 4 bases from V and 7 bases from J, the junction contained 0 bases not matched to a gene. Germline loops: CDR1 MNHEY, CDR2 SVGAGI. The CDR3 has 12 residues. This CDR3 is CASSWDRGGYTF. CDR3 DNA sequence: TGTGCCAGCAGTTGGGACAGGGGTGGCTACACCTTC.

The CDR3 sequence is CASSPRQGNTEAFF. The CDR3 DNA reads as TGTGCCAGCAGCCCAAGGCAGGGGAACACTGAAGCTTTCTTT. The rearrangement joins TRBV9 to TRBJ1-1, with TRBD1 as a possible D gene (5 bases). The CDR3 covers 14 residues. V shed 4 bases and J shed 1 base, with 11 bases lying between them. Germline loops: CDR1 SGDLS, CDR2 YYNGEE.

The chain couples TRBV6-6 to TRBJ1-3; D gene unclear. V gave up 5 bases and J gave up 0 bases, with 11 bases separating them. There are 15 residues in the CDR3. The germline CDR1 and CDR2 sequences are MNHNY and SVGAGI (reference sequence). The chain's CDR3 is CASSDRRDSGNTIYF. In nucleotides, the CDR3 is TGTGCCAGCAGTGACCGACGGGACTCTGGAAACACCATATATTTT.

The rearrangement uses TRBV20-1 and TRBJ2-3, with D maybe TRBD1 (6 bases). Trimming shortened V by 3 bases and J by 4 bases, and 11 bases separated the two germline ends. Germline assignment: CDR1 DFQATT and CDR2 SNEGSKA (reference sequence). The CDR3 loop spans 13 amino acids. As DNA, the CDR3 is TGCAGTGCTAGTGGGACATCCCCAGATACGCAGTATTTT. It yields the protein CSASGTSPDTQYF.

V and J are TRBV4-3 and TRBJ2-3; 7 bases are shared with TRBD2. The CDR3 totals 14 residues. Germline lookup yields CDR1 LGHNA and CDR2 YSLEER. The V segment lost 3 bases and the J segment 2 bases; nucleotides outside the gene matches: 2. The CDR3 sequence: CASSQGLNTDTQYF. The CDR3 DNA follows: TGCGCCAGCAGCCAGGGACTAAACACAGATACGCAGTATTTT.

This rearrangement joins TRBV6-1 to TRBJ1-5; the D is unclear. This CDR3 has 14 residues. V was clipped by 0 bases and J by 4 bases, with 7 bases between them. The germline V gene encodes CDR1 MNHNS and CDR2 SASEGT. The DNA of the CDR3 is TGTGCCAGCAGTGAAGCGGCGGGGAATCAGCCCCAGCATTTT. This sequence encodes CASSEAAGNQPQHF.